This T cell receptor (beta chain) derives from a study of PD-1 blockade in classical Hodgkin lymphoma. Profiling relied on immunoSEQ multiplex PCR, and the TCRdb table lists in-frame clones only, not all of them. The data show about 40,000 clones, roughly 78% seen once. Study-level findings and limits: Newly diagnosed patients and complete responders had comparable diversity at baseline.

CDR3 length: 14 amino acids. After removal of 0 bases from V and 6 bases from J, the junction contained 4 bases not matched to a gene. From germline, CDR1 is SGHRS and CDR2 YFSETQ. Each patient's relapse followed autologous stem cell transplantation, and brentuximab vedotin exposure varied. As regards this clone: Antigen unknown.

Specimen: peripheral blood mononuclear cells (PBMCs), collected at baseline. The V and J genes are TRBV5-1 and TRBJ1-2; 8 nucleotides agree with TRBD1. The sequence was collected from a human donor with classical Hodgkin lymphoma. This CDR3 reads CASSLGGQEDGYTF. Here the CDR3 DNA reads TGCGCCAGCAGCTTGGGGGGACAGGAAGATGGCTACACCTTC.